These 10 T cell receptor beta chains were all obtained from the same sample, sequenced in a study of blood T cell repertoires in COVID-19. The data were produced by immunoSEQ multiplex PCR, yet TCRdb's version contains in-frame clones alone and is incomplete. The table includes 200,000 or so clones, about 82% detected once. The specimen sequenced was peripheral blood. The origin of the receptors is a woman aged 80 or over with acute or convalescent COVID-19.

V is TRBV7-2 and J is TRBJ1-4; possible D gene TRBD1, 6 bases. Between the trimmed V and J ends, which lost 7 bases and 4 bases, there was a span of 13 bases. Per germline, CDR1 SGHTA and CDR2 FQGNSA. This CDR3 contains 14 residues. The CDR3 bases are TGTGCCAGCACCTCTCAAGGGGGTAATGAAAAACTGTTTTTT. Protein: CASTSQGGNEKLFF.

This clone occurred many times. This sample includes further DNA sequences coding for the same CDR3. The chain carries TRBV30 and TRBJ1-2, with D hard to call. This CDR3 comprises 12 residues. CDR1 GTSNPN and CDR2 SVGIG come from the germline V gene (reference sequence). V was shortened by 0 bases and J by 4 bases, with 6 bases between the two germline ends. The CDR3: CAWSVNSYGYTF. In DNA, the CDR3 is TGTGCCTGGAGTGTAAACAGCTATGGCTACACCTTC.

The gene calls are TRBV7-9 and TRBJ1-1; D gene uncertain. Trimming shortened V by 5 bases and J by 4 bases, and 20 bases separated the two germline ends. The V gene's germline CDR1 is SEHNR and CDR2 FQNEAQ (reference sequence). The CDR3 runs 16 residues. Here the CDR3 reads CASSTSPQVRSTEAFF. CDR3 sequence (DNA): TGTGCCAGCAGCACTAGCCCCCAGGTGAGGAGCACTGAAGCTTTCTTT. The full variable domain, its missing parts supplied by reference TRBV7-9 and TRBJ1-1, is DTGVSQNPRHKITKRGQNVTFRCDPISEHNRLYWYRQTLGQGPEFLTYFQNEAQLEKSRLLSDRFSAERPKGSFSTLEIQRTEQGDSAMYLCASSTSPQVRSTEAFFGQGTRLTVV.

This clone was picked up many times. The chain recombines TRBV18 with TRBJ1-6; D is uncertain. Germline assignment: CDR1 KGHSH and CDR2 LQKENI. This CDR3 comprises 15 residues. The V gene lost 1 base and the J gene lost 5 bases, with 9 bases spanning the gap. This CDR3 is CASSPQTVNNSPLHF. CDR3 nucleotides: TGTGCCAGCTCACCACAAACAGTGAATAATTCACCCCTCCACTTT.

The genes are TRBV4-1 and TRBJ2-3; 9 bases match TRBD1. The V segment lost 3 bases and the J segment 3 bases; nucleotides outside the gene matches: 4. Germline V gene sequence: CDR1 MGHRA, CDR2 YSYEKL. This CDR3 has 15 residues. The CDR3 sequence is CASSQGDRETDTQYF. The CDR3 nucleotides read TGCGCCAGCAGCCAGGGGGACAGGGAAACAGATACGCAGTATTTT.

V gene TRBV2 combines with J gene TRBJ1-4; 8 bases line up with TRBD1. Trimming took 5 bases from V and 10 from J; bases not matched to a gene: 9. Germline lookup yields CDR1 SNHLY and CDR2 FYNNEI. The CDR3 is 14 amino acids. This CDR3 reads CASSTTGATGKLFF. CDR3 DNA sequence: TGTGCCAGCAGTACGACAGGGGCGACGGGAAAACTGTTTTTT.

The rearrangement joins TRBV12-5 to TRBJ2-1; D perhaps matches TRBD2 (6 bases). The CDR3 covers 15 residues. V gave up 3 bases and J gave up 4 bases, with 13 bases separating them. Germline CDR1 reads LGHNT; CDR2 reads FRNRAP. In nucleotides, the CDR3 is TGTGCTAGTGGTTTATCGGGAGCCCATTACAATGAGCAGTTCTTC. Protein sequence: CASGLSGAHYNEQFF.

V is TRBV9 and J is TRBJ2-3; 7 bases fit TRBD2. Germline lookup yields CDR1 SGDLS and CDR2 YYNGEE. The trim removed 0 bases at V and 2 bases at J, leaving 3 bases unmatched. The CDR3 runs 15 residues. As DNA, the CDR3 is TGTGCCAGCAGCGTAGTTGGGACTACCACAGATACGCAGTATTTT. Its protein is CASSVVGTTTDTQYF. Using reference TRBV9 and TRBJ2-3 for the parts outside the CDR3, the full variable domain is DSGVTQTPKHLITATGQRVTLRCSPRSGDLSVYWYQQSLDQGLQFLIQYYNGEERAKGNILERFSAQQFPDLHSELNLSSLELGDSALYFCASSVVGTTTDTQYFGPGTRLTVL.

The rearrangement links TRBV27 to TRBJ2-7, with D unclear. Germline CDR1 MNHEY, CDR2 SMNVEV (reference sequence). This CDR3 comprises 12 residues. V lost 5 bases, J lost 0 bases, and 5 bases lay in between. CDR3 DNA sequence: TGTGCCAGCAGTCCCCTCTCCTACGAGCAGTACTTC. As protein: CASSPLSYEQYF.

J is TRBJ2-2 and V is TRBV11-3, with D possibly TRBD2 on 5 matching bases. Germline values: CDR1 SGHNT, CDR2 YENEEA. V lost 3 bases and J 0 bases, leaving 8 bases between the germline ends. The CDR3 runs to 15 residues. The CDR3 DNA reads as TGTGCCAGCAGCTTGAGGGTTTCGAACACCGGGGAGCTGTTTTTT. Its translation is CASSLRVSNTGELFF.